This record covers a single T cell receptor beta chain. This sample was included in a study of blood T cell repertoires in COVID-19. Study-level background: Acute and convalescent COVID-19 samples came from the United States, Italy and Spain.

V was pared by 5 bases and J by 8 bases, with 18 bases between. CDR1 and CDR2 (germline): MNHEY, SVGEGT. The CDR3 spans 14 residues. TCRdb's copy holds only in-frame clones and misses some; the assay was immunoSEQ multiplex PCR. The repertoire includes 85,000 to 100,000 clones, 86% of them detected once, and about 7.2% sits in the top ten. The source is a man aged 55-75 years with acute or convalescent COVID-19. This chain uses TRBV6-2 or TRBV6-3 with TRBJ2-5, with D possibly matching TRBD2 (5 bases). Specimen: peripheral blood. In DNA form, the CDR3 reads TGTGCCAGCAGTCGCACCCTAGCAAGTCGAACCCAGTACTTC. Its translation is CASSRTLASRTQYF.